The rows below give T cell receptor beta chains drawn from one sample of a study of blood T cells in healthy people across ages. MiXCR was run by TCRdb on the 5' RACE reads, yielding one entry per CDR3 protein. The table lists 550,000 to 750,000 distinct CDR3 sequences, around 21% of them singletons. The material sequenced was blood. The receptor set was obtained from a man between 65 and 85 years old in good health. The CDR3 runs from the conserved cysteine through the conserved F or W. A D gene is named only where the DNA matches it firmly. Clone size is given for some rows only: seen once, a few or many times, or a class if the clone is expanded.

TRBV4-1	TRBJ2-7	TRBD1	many	TGCGCCAGCAGCCAAGAGGAGTTGACAGGGACCTACGAGCAGTACTTC	CASSQEELTGTYEQYF
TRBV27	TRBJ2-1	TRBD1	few	TGTGCCAGCACCCGGAAAGGACAGGGGGCCAATGAGCAGTTCTTC	CASTRKGQGANEQFF
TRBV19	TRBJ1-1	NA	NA	TGTGCCAGTAGGACAGAGGAGGGGACTGAAGCTTTCTTT	CASRTEEGTEAFF
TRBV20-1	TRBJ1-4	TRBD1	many	TGCAGTGCTTCCTCCGGGACAGGGTTCGGGAAACTGTTTTTT	CSASSGTGFGKLFF
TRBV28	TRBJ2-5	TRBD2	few	TGTGCCAGCAGTTTAGGGACTAGCGGGAGTGGGACCCAGTACTTC	CASSLGTSGSGTQYF
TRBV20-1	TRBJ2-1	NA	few	TGCAGTGCTACTTATGAGCCGAATAACCTCAATGAGCAGTTCTTC	CSATYEPNNLNEQFF
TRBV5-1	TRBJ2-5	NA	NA	TGCGCCAGCAGCTTGGAATCCCCCACGAAGGAGACCCAGTACTTC	CASSLESPTKETQYF
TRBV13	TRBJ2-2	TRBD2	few	TGTGCCACGGCGAGCGGGGCGGGGACCGGGGAGCTGTTTTTT	CATASGAGTGELFF
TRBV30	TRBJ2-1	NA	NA	TGTGCCTGGAGTGGAGGGAGGTCCTCCTACAATGAGCAGTTCTTC	CAWSGGRSSYNEQFF
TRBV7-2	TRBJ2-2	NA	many	TGTGCCAGCAGCTTAGGAGTTAGGGAAACCGGGGAGCTGTTTTTT	CASSLGVRETGELFF
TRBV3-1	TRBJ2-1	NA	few	TGTGCCAGCAGCCAGGGGAGCGGCCTCAATGAGCAGTTCTTC	CASSQGSGLNEQFF
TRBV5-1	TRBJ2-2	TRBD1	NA	TGCGCCAGCAGCCGAACCGGACAGGGGGACACCGGGGAGCTGTTTTTT	CASSRTGQGDTGELFF
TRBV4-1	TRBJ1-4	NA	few	TGCGCCAGCAGCCAAGCGGCGACCGAGGGTAGAAAACTGTTTTTT	CASSQAATEGRKLFF
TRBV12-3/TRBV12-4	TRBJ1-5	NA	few	TGTGCCAGCAGTTTTCCCCCCGGTCAGCCCCAGCATTTT	CASSFPPGQPQHF
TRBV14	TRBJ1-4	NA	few	TGTGCCAGCAGCCAAGTGTGGCCCAGCGGAGAAAAACTGTTTTTT	CASSQVWPSGEKLFF
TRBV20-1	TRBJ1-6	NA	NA	TGCAGTGCTAGATCGGGGGGCGACAATAATTCACCCCTCCACTTT	CSARSGGDNNSPLHF
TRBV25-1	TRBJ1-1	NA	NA	TGTGCCAGCAGTTTCCCGGGGTCCGACACTGAAGCTTTCTTT	CASSFPGSDTEAFF